The clone carrying this T cell receptor beta chain was found a few times. Its specificity is unknown. Treatment reported: approximately 10-day PBMC culture with coronavirus spike peptide pools or control peptides (ViraFEST assay). The sample is drawn from a study of vaccination and CD4 T cells after COVID-19. The wider study: Nasal swab PCR had detected SARS-CoV-2 in convalescent patients, ten or so mild and one severe. The authors gave control cultures a CEFX pool, an HIV-1 Nef pool, or no peptide.

Oncomine TCR Beta short-read sequencing was applied to DNA from cultured CD4+ T cells. TCRdb re-called the PCR reads through MiXCR, storing one row per CDR3 protein. Among over 4,500 distinct CDR3 sequences listed, 30% were seen once. Whole-study findings and limits: The rise in median SARS-CoV-2-reactive clonotypes, from roughly 22 to 38, was not significant.

V dropped 0 bases and J dropped 7 bases, with 8 bases sitting between them. The CDR3 runs 13 residues. Germline V gene sequence: CDR1 MRHNA, CDR2 SNTAGT. This specimen was CD4+ T cells from blood, cultured in vitro, taken after SARS-CoV-2 vaccination. The gene calls are TRBV6-4 and TRBJ2-3; no definite D call. This TCR derives from a human donor who had recovered from COVID-19. CDR3 sequence reads: CASSDSRGNTQYF. CDR3 sequence (DNA): TGTGCCAGCAGTGACTCACGTGGTAATACGCAGTATTTT.